Listed here are 7 T cell receptor beta chains from one sample, sequenced in a study of cytomegalovirus exposure and HLA in healthy donors. The primer mix had 60 Vbeta and 13 Jbeta primers. Clones were read by immunoSEQ multiplex PCR, and TCRdb kept only the in-frame ones, dropping some. Of over 120,000 clones listed, roughly 80% were seen once; the top ten hold roughly 2.9%. The sequencing sample was made of PBMCs. All receptors come from a young woman in good health and CMV-seronegative.

The chain uses TRBV29-1 and TRBJ1-2; 9 bases align to TRBD1. In germline, CDR1 is SQVTM, CDR2 ANQGSEA. This CDR3 comprises 14 residues. The J segment lost 5 bases and the V segment lost 4 bases, leaving 8 bases of the junction unmatched. CDR3 bases: TGCAGCGTTGGGGTGTCCGGGACAGGGTATGGCTACACCTTC. Translating gives CSVGVSGTGYGYTF.

The CDR3 region is CATRTGENTEAFF. Written as DNA, the CDR3 is TGTGCCACCCGGACAGGGGAGAACACTGAAGCTTTCTTT. This chain links TRBV10-3 with TRBJ1-1; 9 bases are shared with TRBD1. V shed 10 bases and J 1 base; nucleotides not matched to a gene: 4. This CDR3 comprises 13 residues. CDR1 and CDR2 from the germline V gene are ENHRY and SYGVKD.

This clone was observed once. The chain's CDR3 is CASSLSNTGELFF. The CDR3 DNA reads TGTGCCAGCAGTTTAAGCAACACCGGGGAGCTGTTTTTT. V and J are TRBV27 and TRBJ2-2, with D unclear. This CDR3 comprises 13 residues. The V gene's germline CDR1 is MNHEY and CDR2 SMNVEV (reference sequence). The V gene lost 2 bases and the J gene lost 2 bases, with 3 bases spanning the gap.

V is TRBV19 and J is TRBJ2-7, with TRBD1 matching over 8 bases. V dropped 7 bases and J dropped 3; count of bases not matched to a gene: 8. The CDR3 totals 14 residues. Germline CDR1 is LNHDA and CDR2 is SQIVND (reference sequence). CDR3 bases: TGTGCCAGTACCCTCCGGGACAGGAGCTACGAGCAGTACTTC. It is translated as CASTLRDRSYEQYF.

This clone was recorded a few times. The CDR3 DNA is TGTGCCAGCAGTGAGGGGGGTTGGGGCTACACCTTC. Its protein is CASSEGGWGYTF. The chain couples TRBV6-1 to TRBJ1-2, with D perhaps TRBD1 (5 bases). The V gene's germline CDR1 is MNHNS and CDR2 SASEGT. The length of the CDR3 is 12 residues. The V gene lost 3 bases and the J gene lost 8 bases, with 10 bases spanning the gap.

J is TRBJ2-3 and V is TRBV30; TRBD1 matches at 7 bases. V shed 3 bases, J shed 4 bases, and the junction held 7 bases outside the gene matches. The length of the CDR3 is 14 residues. The germline CDR1 and CDR2 sequences are GTSNPN and SVGIG (reference sequence). The DNA for the CDR3 is TGTGCCTGGAGAACTGACAGGGTCGCAGATACGCAGTATTTT. Translated: CAWRTDRVADTQYF.

The genes are TRBV5-1 and TRBJ2-7; 9 bases fit TRBD1. Germline V gene lookup returns CDR1 SGHRS and CDR2 YFSETQ. Germline trimming cut 4 bases from V and 6 bases from J; bases unmatched to any gene: 17. The CDR3 has 17 residues. The CDR3 DNA reads TGCGCCAGCAGCACGGACAGGGGTGCTATGGGGACCTCCGAGCAGTACTTC. This translates into CASSTDRGAMGTSEQYF. The variable domain in full, with the rest retrieved from reference TRBV5-1 and TRBJ2-7, is KAGVTQTPRYLIKTRGQQVTLSCSPISGHRSVSWYQQTPGQGLQFLFEYFSETQRNKGNFPGRFSGRQFSNSRSEMNVSTLELGDSALYLCASSTDRGAMGTSEQYFGPGTRLTVT.